These 24 T cell receptor beta chains were all obtained from the same sample, sequenced in a study of T cell repertoires in cytomegalovirus infection. TCRdb reanalysed the reads using MiXCR and keeps one entry per CDR3 protein. Among 560,000 or so distinct CDR3 sequences, 16% were seen once, and the ten largest hold approximately 24%. Source material: CD8+ T cells from PBMCs. The receptors stem from a human donor in good health (CMV status not recorded). Some clones in this sample may be carry-over from other donors' samples.

Remarks on this clonotype: This CDR3 fails to terminate in the conserved phenylalanine or tryptophan, so it likely reflects a read error. V gene TRBV7-2 combines with J gene TRBJ1-3, with TRBD1 matching over 9 bases. This CDR3 has 18 residues. Germline CDR1 is SGHTA and CDR2 is FQGNSA. CDR3 protein: CASSLNGVQGASGNTIYL. For the CDR3, the DNA is TGTGCAAGCAGCCTTAATGGAGTACAGGGGGCTAGTGGAAACACCATATATTTG.

This clonotype was seen only a few times. This chain links TRBV27 with TRBJ1-2; no firm D call. V dropped 3 bases and J dropped 2 bases, with 7 bases sitting between them. Germline CDR1 is MNHEY and CDR2 is SMNVEV (reference sequence). The CDR3 is 13 amino acids. The chain's CDR3 is CASSFQANYGYTF. CDR3 nucleotides: TGTGCCAGCAGTTTTCAGGCGAACTATGGCTACACCTTC.

The sample holds many counts of this clonotype. This chain joins TRBV7-9 and TRBJ2-6; D possibly corresponds to TRBD2 (6 bases). Per the germline V gene, CDR1 is SEHNR and CDR2 is FQNEAQ (reference sequence). This CDR3 region has 17 residues. Trimming removed 6 bases at V and 0 bases at J, with 15 bases between. CDR3 in DNA: TGTGCCAGCAGTCTAGACGGGGGAAACTCTGGGGCCAACGTCCTGACTTTC. Translation gives CASSLDGGNSGANVLTF. Full variable domain (rest looked up from reference TRBV7-9 and TRBJ2-6): DTGVSQNPRHKITKRGQNVTFRCDPISEHNRLYWYRQTLGQGPEFLTYFQNEAQLEKSRLLSDRFSAERPKGSFSTLEIQRTEQGDSAMYLCASSLDGGNSGANVLTFGAGSRLTVL.

The V and J genes are TRBV9 and TRBJ2-7; D is possibly TRBD2 (6 bases). This CDR3 is built from 12 residues. V shed 3 bases and J shed 6 bases, with 10 bases lying between them. CDR1 SGDLS and CDR2 YYNGEE come from the germline V gene. CDR3 in DNA: TGTGCCAGCAGCGGGGGGGACGGCGAGCAGTACTTC. Encoded protein: CASSGGDGEQYF.

This clonotype was counted a few times. The chain employs TRBV18 and TRBJ2-7, with 7 bases lining up with TRBD1. J was trimmed by 3 bases and V by 3 bases; bases with no gene match: 20. Germline assignment: CDR1 KGHSH and CDR2 LQKENI. CDR3 length: 19 residues. The CDR3 sequence is CASSPAARTGVWEFYEQYF. The CDR3 DNA is TGTGCCAGCTCACCCGCTGCCCGGACAGGCGTTTGGGAGTTCTACGAGCAGTACTTC.

This clonotype was recorded at least ten times. This sequence joins TRBV27 and TRBJ1-1; 9 bases match TRBD1. V gave up 5 bases and J gave up 7 bases; unmatched junction bases: 8. This CDR3 contains 14 residues. CDR1 MNHEY and CDR2 SMNVEV come from the germline V gene (reference sequence). The CDR3 DNA reads TGTGCCAGCAGTCTCGGACAGGGGTCCAATGAAGCTTTCTTT. Translated: CASSLGQGSNEAFF.

This clonotype was seen a few times. This CDR3 is CSARVPTGGESSPLHF. The CDR3 coding sequence is TGCAGTGCTAGAGTCCCGACAGGGGGAGAAAGTTCACCCCTCCACTTT. This chain uses TRBV20-1 with TRBJ1-6; 9 nucleotides line up with TRBD1. Per germline, CDR1 DFQATT and CDR2 SNEGSKA (reference sequence). J lost 9 bases, V lost 1 base, and 10 bases had no gene match. The CDR3 runs to 16 residues.

This clonotype was detected only a few times. The gene calls are TRBV7-9 and TRBJ1-5, with D uncertain. There are 13 residues in the CDR3. The ends were cut back, 8 bases at V and 4 bases at J, with 12 bases in the middle. CDR1 and CDR2 (germline): SEHNR, FQNEAQ (reference sequence). CDR3 protein: CASGKGGNQPQHF. CDR3 in DNA: TGTGCCAGCGGCAAAGGAGGGAATCAGCCCCAGCATTTT.

This chain connects TRBV12-3 or TRBV12-4 to TRBJ2-4; D may be TRBD2 (5 bases). This CDR3 has 16 amino acids. Trimming pared 5 bases from V and 7 bases from J, leaving 21 bases between. CDR3 region: CASSQKRSGVVNIQYF. DNA for the CDR3: TGTGCCAGCAGTCAAAAAAGGTCCGGGGTCGTGAACATTCAGTACTTC.

This chain uses TRBV3-1 with TRBJ2-1; TRBD2 is a possible D gene (6 bases). Per the germline V gene, CDR1 is LGHDT and CDR2 is YNNKEL (reference sequence). V was clipped by 3 bases and J by 6 bases, with 15 bases between them. This CDR3 has 15 amino acids. This chain's CDR3 is CASSHLAGIFNEQFF. In nucleotides, the CDR3 is TGTGCCAGCAGCCATCTGGCGGGGATCTTCAATGAGCAGTTCTTC.

This clonotype was seen only a few times. The chain links TRBV27 to TRBJ2-7, with TRBD2 matching 8 bases. CDR3 length: 16 residues. The germline CDR1 and CDR2 sequences are MNHEY and SMNVEV (reference sequence). Germline trimming cut 5 bases from V and 3 bases from J; bases unmatched to any gene: 12. The DNA of the CDR3 is TGTGCCAGCAGTCCCACTGCGCGGGGGGCTCTCTACGAGCAGTACTTC. This translates into CASSPTARGALYEQYF.

This clonotype was seen only a few times. The chain combines TRBV7-9 with TRBJ2-1, with 15 bases fitting TRBD2. Unmatched junction bases numbered 5, after V lost 5 bases and J lost 9 bases. Germline CDR1 is SEHNR and CDR2 is FQNEAQ (reference sequence). This CDR3 contains 15 residues. The CDR3 is CASSGLAGGPAEQFF. CDR3 DNA: TGTGCCAGCAGCGGACTAGCGGGAGGGCCGGCTGAGCAGTTCTTC.

The chain joins TRBV10-3 to TRBJ2-5; D is undetermined. The ends were cut back, 4 bases at V and 3 bases at J, with 15 bases in the middle. The CDR3 has 15 residues. Germline V gene lookup returns CDR1 ENHRY and CDR2 SYGVKD. The CDR3 region is CAISGADDWEETQYF. The CDR3 DNA reads as TGTGCCATCAGTGGGGCCGACGATTGGGAAGAGACCCAGTACTTC.

The rearrangement links TRBV27 to TRBJ2-7; TRBD2 might be the D (5 bases). V was shortened by 8 bases and J by 3 bases, with 17 bases between the two germline ends. The CDR3 length is 14 residues. Looked up from germline, CDR1 is MNHEY and CDR2 is SMNVEV (reference sequence). CDR3 bases: TGTGCCAGCGCAATGGAGGCTCCAATCTACGAGCAGTACTTC. Translated, it gives CASAMEAPIYEQYF.

In this sample, this clonotype turned up a few times. This chain uses TRBV29-1 with TRBJ2-6; D unresolved. This CDR3 spans 15 amino acids. V gave up 5 bases and J gave up 0 bases, with 11 bases separating them. Germline CDR1 is SQVTM and CDR2 is ANQGSEA. In nucleotides, the CDR3 is TGCAGCGTTCACGCCCTTGACTCTGGGGCCAACGTCCTGACTTTC. Amino acid sequence: CSVHALDSGANVLTF. Combining the CDR3 with reference TRBV29-1 and TRBJ2-6 gives the whole variable domain SAVISQKPSRDICQRGTSLTIQCQVDSQVTMMFWYRQQPGQSLTLIATANQGSEATYESGFVIDKFPISRPNLTFSTLTVSNMSPEDSSIYLCSVHALDSGANVLTFGAGSRLTVL.

This chain joins TRBV12-3 or TRBV12-4 and TRBJ2-5; 8 bases align to TRBD1. V shed 4 bases, J shed 5 bases, and the junction held 3 bases outside the gene matches. CDR3 size: 13 residues. CDR3 sequence (DNA): TGTGCCAGCAGTTGGACAGGGCGGGAGACCCAGTACTTC. Translating gives CASSWTGRETQYF.

This clonotype was seen only a few times. The chain uses TRBV19 and TRBJ2-1; D is perhaps TRBD2 (6 bases). The ends were cut back, 3 bases at V and 12 bases at J, with 15 bases in the middle. The CDR3 extends over 13 amino acids. CDR1 and CDR2 (germline): LNHDA, SQIVND (reference sequence). The CDR3 nucleotides are TGTGCCAGTAGTATCCCCTCCCGGGAGTGGCAGTTCTTC. Translation: CASSIPSREWQFF.

In this sample, this clonotype turned up many times. The V call is TRBV7-9, the J call TRBJ1-1; D unclear. The CDR3 is made up of 16 amino acids. The V and J ends lost 5 bases and 2 bases respectively, with 18 bases between them. Germline lookup yields CDR1 SEHNR and CDR2 FQNEAQ (reference sequence). The CDR3 region has the DNA TGTGCCAGCAGCCCCTACCTTCCCTCTTCAAACACTGAAGCTTTCTTT. As protein: CASSPYLPSSNTEAFF.

The J gene is TRBJ1-3, the V gene TRBV7-9; D call uncertain. The germline V and J ends were trimmed by 4 bases and 0 bases, with 16 bases remaining between them. Germline V gives CDR1 SEHNR, CDR2 FQNEAQ (reference sequence). CDR3 length: 17 residues. The CDR3 loop is CASSSARRTYSGNTIYF. CDR3 in DNA: TGTGCCAGCAGCTCCGCACGGCGGACTTACTCTGGAAACACCATATATTTT.

This chain uses TRBV14 with TRBJ1-3; 7 nucleotides line up with TRBD1. Germline V lookup: CDR1 SGHDN, CDR2 FVKESK. The CDR3 contains 17 residues. V trimming: 6 bases; J trimming: 4 bases; junction bases outside the gene matches: 15. The CDR3 region is CASSRAQGVRYGNTIYF. The CDR3 bases are TGTGCCAGCAGTCGAGCCCAGGGGGTACGATACGGAAACACCATATATTTT.

This clonotype has ten or more counts. This rearrangement joins TRBV6-2 or TRBV6-3 to TRBJ1-1, with a tentative D call TRBD1 (5 bases). The germline gives CDR1 MNHEY, CDR2 SVGEGT. Trimming removed 5 bases at V and 1 base at J, with 11 bases between. This CDR3 is 14 amino acids long. The CDR3 coding sequence is TGTGCCAGCAGTACCGACAGCCGGAACACTGAAGCTTTCTTT. Residues: CASSTDSRNTEAFF.

This clonotype occurred many times. The chain combines TRBV25-1 with TRBJ2-2; a possible D gene is TRBD2 (6 bases). Germline V gene data show CDR1 as MGHDK and CDR2 as SYGVNS. This CDR3 has 14 residues. Trimming left V 0 bases short and J 6 bases short, with 8 bases between. CDR3 in DNA: TGTGCCAGCAGTGAATATGGAGGGGCCGGGGAGCTGTTTTTT. Translated, it gives CASSEYGGAGELFF. Full variable domain (missing parts from reference TRBV25-1 and TRBJ2-2): EADIYQTPRYLVIGTGKKITLECSQTMGHDKMYWYQQDPGMELHLIHYSYGVNSTEKGDLSSESTVSRIRTEHFPLTLESARPSHTSQYLCASSEYGGAGELFFGEGSRLTVL.

V usage is TRBV12-3 or TRBV12-4 and J usage is TRBJ2-1, with 7 bases aligning to TRBD1. The CDR3 is made up of 14 amino acids. Losses at the gene ends were 5 bases for V and 7 bases for J; bases not matched to a gene: 8. The CDR3 spells CASSEGQFGNEQFF. The CDR3 bases are TGTGCCAGCAGTGAGGGACAGTTTGGGAATGAGCAGTTCTTC.

This clonotype was picked up a small number of times. The chain carries TRBV4-1 and TRBJ2-7; a weak D match, TRBD1 (5 bases). V dropped 0 bases and J dropped 3 bases, with 12 bases sitting between them. Germline V gives CDR1 MGHRA, CDR2 YSYEKL. The CDR3 length is 15 residues. CDR3 coding DNA: TGCGCCAGCAGCCAAGAGACAGACTTCAACTACGAGCAGTACTTC. The encoded protein is CASSQETDFNYEQYF.